The entry below gives a single TCR beta chain sequence along with its context. Its matching antigen is unknown. This specimen belongs to a study of T-cell reconstitution after alpha-beta-depleted transplantation in children. CDR3 length: 15 residues. Trimming took 3 bases from V and 4 from J, leaving 13 bases between them. Using unique molecular identifiers, the investigators prepared the TCRbeta library. One entry per CDR3 protein results from TCRdb running MiXCR on the PCR reads. The sample includes 500,000 to 750,000 distinct CDR3 sequences, over 25% seen only once; the top ten take about a third. Whole-study findings and limits: Recipient T cells and thymic progenitors that survived gave rise to the high TCRbeta diversity observed at day 60 in some patients. After one year, T-cell counts and TCRbeta diversity mostly came from new T cells. Several hundred rapidly expanded clones from non-depleted graft cells reportedly supplied alpha-beta T cells about two months post-transplant.

The clonotype originates from a boy in the first two years of life with Wiskott-Aldrich syndrome, due to receive a stem cell transplant. The V call is TRBV12-3 or TRBV12-4, the J call TRBJ2-1; D may correspond to TRBD1 or TRBD2 (5 bases each). The sequencing used PBMCs, collected before TCRalphabeta/CD19-depleted stem cell transplant. The CDR3 reads CASSFRDQPYNEQFF. As DNA, the CDR3 is TGTGCCAGCAGTTTCCGGGACCAACCTTACAATGAGCAGTTCTTC.